The entry below describes one T cell receptor beta chain. Its antigen is as yet unknown. CDR1 and CDR2 from the germline V gene are KGHSH and LQKENI. CDR3 size: 15 residues. The junction had 7 bases not matched to a gene; V was cut back by 5 bases and J by 3 bases. The source of the sample is a study of molecular identifiers for immune sequencing clone quantification. Study-wide results and caveats: With a barcode shared among identical TCR molecules, highly expanded clone sizes could be underestimated. Effector cells had over 97% of their molecules in clones above 20 RNA copies, while naive cells had under 1%.

Using its own MiXCR run on the PCR reads, TCRdb lists one record per CDR3 protein. The sample lists some 93,000 distinct CDR3 sequences, about 21% seen once, with roughly 1% in the top ten. The sequence derives from a human donor in good health. Some libraries in this study had Jurkat cell RNA spiked in. Source material: naive CD8+ T cells from blood, with Jurkat cell RNA spiked in. Subset given: FACS-sorted CD8+CD4-CCR7+CD45RA+ naive T cells. The rearrangement links TRBV18 to TRBJ1-1; 9 bases line up with TRBD1. CDR3 nucleotides: TGTGCCAGCTCATCGCGGGACAGGGTCGACACTGAAGCTTTCTTT. Translated, it gives CASSSRDRVDTEAFF. Together with reference TRBV18 and TRBJ1-1, the CDR3 gives the full variable domain: NAGVMQNPRHLVRRRGQEARLRCSPMKGHSHVYWYRQLPEEGLKFMVYLQKENIIDESGMPKERFSAEFPKEGPSILRIQQVVRGDSAAYFCASSSRDRVDTEAFFGQGTRLTVV.